Following are 16 T cell receptor beta chains from one sample sequenced in a study of cytomegalovirus exposure and HLA in healthy donors. Use of 60 Vbeta and 13 Jbeta primers characterized the PCR. Clones were read by immunoSEQ multiplex PCR, and TCRdb kept only the in-frame ones, dropping some. Among about 85,000 clones listed, about four fifths were seen once. The sequenced sample consisted of PBMCs. The receptors derive from a middle-aged man in good health and CMV-seropositive.

The chain is built from TRBV19 and TRBJ2-7; maybe TRBD2 (6 bases). The CDR3 runs to 15 residues. CDR1 and CDR2 (germline): LNHDA, SQIVND (reference sequence). With 1 base removed from V and 2 bases from J, the gap between germline ends came to 12 bases. CDR3 DNA: TGTGCCAGTAGTATAGGGCCTCGGGGGACCTACGAGCAGTACTTC. This codes for CASSIGPRGTYEQYF.

This clone was seen only a few times. The chain has TRBV7-2 and TRBJ1-2; 7 nucleotides match TRBD1. There are 13 residues in the CDR3. The germline V gene encodes CDR1 SGHTA and CDR2 FQGNSA. V lost 5 bases to trimming and J lost 6 bases; unmatched junction nucleotides: 6. The CDR3 sequence is CASSPRQGNGYTF. CDR3 DNA: TGTGCCAGCAGCCCCCGACAGGGAAATGGCTACACCTTC.

This rearrangement joins TRBV6-1 to TRBJ1-6; D remains ambiguous. Trimming took off 7 bases at V and 5 bases at J, with 12 bases between the two ends. Germline V gene lookup returns CDR1 MNHNS and CDR2 SASEGT. CDR3 length: 14 amino acids. CDR3 sequence reads: CASTRAGDNSPLHF. CDR3 nucleotides: TGTGCCAGCACGCGGGCTGGAGATAATTCACCCCTCCACTTT.

The chain has TRBV11-2 and TRBJ2-7; possibly TRBD1 for D (6 bases). CDR3 length equals 14 residues. The V end lost 5 bases, the J end lost 2 bases, and 13 bases lay between the germline ends. Germline V gene data show CDR1 as SGHAT and CDR2 as FQNNGV. CDR3 sequence: CASSSWGLPYEQYF. The CDR3 bases are TGTGCCAGCAGCAGCTGGGGGCTACCCTACGAGCAGTACTTC.

The CDR3 DNA follows: TGTGCCAGCAGCTCCGAGGGGAGGTACACTGAAGCTTTCTTT. It yields the protein CASSSEGRYTEAFF. The V call is TRBV7-8, the J call TRBJ1-1; tentative D call: TRBD1 (5 bases). The length of the CDR3 is 14 residues. Germline V CDR1 and CDR2: SGHVS, FQNEAQ. Trimming removed 4 bases from V and 3 bases from J, with 12 bases in between.

This chain connects TRBV2 to TRBJ2-7; TRBD1 aligns across 7 bases. The germline CDR1 and CDR2 sequences are SNHLY and FYNNEI. J gave up 3 bases and V 8 bases, and 10 bases lay outside the gene matches. This CDR3 comprises 14 residues. CDR3 amino acids: CASSGTASVYEQYF. In nucleotides, the CDR3 is TGTGCCAGCTCGGGGACAGCGTCCGTCTACGAGCAGTACTTC.

This chain uses TRBV5-4 with TRBJ2-7; D call uncertain. Germline-derived CDR1 and CDR2 are SGHNT and YYREEE (reference sequence). Trimming left V 0 bases short and J 6 bases short, with 13 bases between. The CDR3 is made up of 14 amino acids. Written as DNA, the CDR3 is TGTGCCAGCAGCTTGGAACCTAGAATAAGCGAGCAGTACTTC. Protein sequence: CASSLEPRISEQYF. The whole variable domain, remainder taken from reference TRBV5-4 and TRBJ2-7, is ETGVTQSPTHLIKTRGQQVTLRCSSQSGHNTVSWYQQALGQGPQFIFQYYREEENGRGNFPPRFSGLQFPNYSSELNVNALELDDSALYLCASSLEPRISEQYFGPGTRLTVT.

This sequence joins TRBV30 and TRBJ2-1, with TRBD2 matching 9 bases. Trimming at V came to 0 bases and at J to 8 bases, leaving 11 bases not matched to a gene. The CDR3 extends over 16 amino acids. CDR1 and CDR2 from the germline V gene are GTSNPN and SVGIG (reference sequence). The CDR3 protein is CAWSVGNSGSGDEQFF. CDR3 nucleotide sequence: TGTGCCTGGAGTGTAGGTAATAGCGGGAGTGGAGATGAGCAGTTCTTC.

The CDR3 here is CASSRGWLGKAEAFF. The CDR3, as DNA: TGTGCCAGTAGTCGTGGCTGGCTCGGGAAGGCTGAAGCTTTCTTT. The V and J genes are TRBV19 and TRBJ1-1; the D is unclear. CDR3 length: 15 residues. Germline V gene sequence: CDR1 LNHDA, CDR2 SQIVND (reference sequence). The V end lost 5 bases, the J end lost 6 bases, and 19 bases lay between the germline ends.

The rearrangement joins TRBV19 to TRBJ1-1; perhaps TRBD1 as D (5 bases). This CDR3 comprises 13 residues. In germline, CDR1 is LNHDA, CDR2 SQIVND (reference sequence). Trimming shortened V by 11 bases and J by 1 base, and 14 bases separated the two germline ends. Here the CDR3 reads CAGRGGGNTEAFF. For the CDR3, the DNA is TGTGCCGGACGCGGGGGAGGGAACACTGAAGCTTTCTTT.

This chain joins TRBV6-1 and TRBJ1-2, with D perhaps TRBD1 (6 bases). There are 13 residues in the CDR3. V lost 7 bases, J lost 2 bases, and 11 bases lay in between. The V gene's germline CDR1 is MNHNS and CDR2 SASEGT. The CDR3 region is CASTLDRNYGYTF. The CDR3 nucleotides read TGTGCCAGCACTTTAGACAGGAACTATGGCTACACCTTC.

This rearrangement joins TRBV29-1 to TRBJ2-4; D perhaps matches TRBD2 (6 bases). Germline V gene data show CDR1 as SQVTM and CDR2 as ANQGSEA. CDR3 length: 16 amino acids. Trimming removed 0 bases at V and 1 base at J, with 13 bases between. CDR3 sequence reads: CSVEDPLAMAKNIQYF. The DNA for the CDR3 is TGCAGCGTTGAAGACCCGCTAGCGATGGCCAAAAACATTCAGTACTTC.

The chain has TRBV5-4 and TRBJ2-1; 10 bases are a match to TRBD2. V gave up 9 bases and J gave up 8 bases; unmatched junction bases: 17. The germline CDR1 and CDR2 sequences are SGHNT and YYREEE (reference sequence). The CDR3 consists of 16 residues. The CDR3 here is CATLSGGGLAGDEQFF. Written as DNA, the CDR3 is TGTGCCACCCTTTCAGGGGGTGGGCTAGCGGGAGATGAGCAGTTCTTC.

The CDR3 region has the DNA TGTGCCAGTACTTTGCAGGGTTCCTCTGGGGCCAACGTCCTGACTTTC. It translates to CASTLQGSSGANVLTF. This rearrangement joins TRBV19 to TRBJ2-6, with D perhaps TRBD1 (5 bases). The CDR3 sequence is 16 residues long. CDR1 and CDR2 from the germline V gene are LNHDA and SQIVND (reference sequence). The V and J ends lost 7 bases and 0 bases respectively, with 13 bases between them.

J is TRBJ1-5 and V is TRBV5-1; D remains ambiguous. CDR1 and CDR2 (germline): SGHRS, YFSETQ. The CDR3 runs 15 residues. The V gene lost 0 bases and the J gene lost 2 bases, with 9 bases spanning the gap. CDR3 region: CASSLVRSGNQPQHF. CDR3 DNA sequence: TGCGCCAGCAGCTTGGTTCGGTCGGGCAATCAGCCCCAGCATTTT.

The chain employs TRBV5-1 and TRBJ2-5, with 8 bases matching TRBD2. V lost 0 bases to trimming and J lost 1 base; unmatched junction nucleotides: 5. The CDR3 has 16 residues. Germline lookup yields CDR1 SGHRS and CDR2 YFSETQ. In DNA form, the CDR3 reads TGCGCCAGCAGCTTGGTTGACGGGAGGGCCCAAGAGACCCAGTACTTC. As protein: CASSLVDGRAQETQYF.